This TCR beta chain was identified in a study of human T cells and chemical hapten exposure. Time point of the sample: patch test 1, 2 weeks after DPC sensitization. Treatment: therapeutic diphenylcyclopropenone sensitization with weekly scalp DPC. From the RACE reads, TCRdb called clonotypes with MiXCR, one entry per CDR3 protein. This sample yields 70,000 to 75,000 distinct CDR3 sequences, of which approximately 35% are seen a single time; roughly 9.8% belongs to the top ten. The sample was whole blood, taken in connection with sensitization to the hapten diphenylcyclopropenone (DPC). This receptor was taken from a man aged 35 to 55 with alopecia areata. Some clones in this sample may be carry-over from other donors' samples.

The CDR3 loop reads CSARGIGTRSTDTQYF. CDR3 nucleotide sequence: TGCAGTGCTAGAGGAATAGGGACTAGGAGCACAGATACGCAGTATTTT. The gene calls are TRBV20-1 and TRBJ2-3, with 8 bases identical to TRBD2. Losses at the gene ends were 1 base for V and 0 bases for J; bases not matched to a gene: 6. The germline gives CDR1 DFQATT, CDR2 SNEGSKA (reference sequence). This CDR3 is 16 amino acids long.